One TCR beta chain is described in this entry. Its antigen is currently unknown. Trimming cost V 5 bases and J 5 bases, with 22 bases left between them. The CDR3 sequence is 16 residues long. The sample comes from a study of T-cell memory formation after mild COVID-19. Notes on the study in general: In pre-infection memory, a portion of responding clones appeared, which suggested that cross-reactive memory joined.

TCRdb reprocessed the 5' RACE reads with MiXCR, giving one entry per CDR3 protein. The sample consists of approximately 150,000 distinct CDR3 sequences, around 13% of them appearing once. Sequencing was performed on PBMCs or a T cell subset sorted from them (not recorded which). The receptor comes from an adult woman who had mild COVID-19 (a few samples of this study predate the infection). Cell type and time point are not known. V and J are TRBV12-3 or TRBV12-4 and TRBJ2-7; D is uncertain. The CDR3 DNA reads TGTGCCAGCAGTCTACCTCGGTACCCCGCCGAGGACGAGCAGTACTTC. It translates to CASSLPRYPAEDEQYF.